The present TCR beta chain was sequenced within a study of T cell responses to AZD1222 COVID-19 vaccine. Study-level points and caveats: Reportedly, nearly half the spike-specific TCRs target unmutated variant regions. Spike-specific TCR breadth and depth went up after people got two AZD1222 doses. Vaccine-associated CD4 TCRs ranged over spike, dominating at 160-218 and 743-854. Possibly, clonal diversity was underestimated; donors were largely white British and included more females.

The assay was immunoSEQ multiplex PCR, and TCRdb's table has in-frame clones only and misses some. The top ten hold 4% to 4.5% of the sample, which has around 130,000 clones, around 90% seen once. In regard to this clone: Its matching antigen is unknown.

CDR1 SGHNT and CDR2 YYREEE come from the germline V gene (reference sequence). The CDR3 has 13 residues. V dropped 4 bases and J dropped 5 bases, with 10 bases sitting between them. The receptor was isolated from an adult who received the MenACWY meningococcal vaccine as a control. The chain carries TRBV5-4 and TRBJ2-1; perhaps TRBD1 as D (6 bases). The sample consisted of peripheral blood, taken 28 days after the second dose of the MenACWY control vaccine. The CDR3 spells CASSTPGDNEQFF. The DNA of the CDR3 is TGTGCCAGCAGCACCCCAGGGGACAATGAGCAGTTCTTC.